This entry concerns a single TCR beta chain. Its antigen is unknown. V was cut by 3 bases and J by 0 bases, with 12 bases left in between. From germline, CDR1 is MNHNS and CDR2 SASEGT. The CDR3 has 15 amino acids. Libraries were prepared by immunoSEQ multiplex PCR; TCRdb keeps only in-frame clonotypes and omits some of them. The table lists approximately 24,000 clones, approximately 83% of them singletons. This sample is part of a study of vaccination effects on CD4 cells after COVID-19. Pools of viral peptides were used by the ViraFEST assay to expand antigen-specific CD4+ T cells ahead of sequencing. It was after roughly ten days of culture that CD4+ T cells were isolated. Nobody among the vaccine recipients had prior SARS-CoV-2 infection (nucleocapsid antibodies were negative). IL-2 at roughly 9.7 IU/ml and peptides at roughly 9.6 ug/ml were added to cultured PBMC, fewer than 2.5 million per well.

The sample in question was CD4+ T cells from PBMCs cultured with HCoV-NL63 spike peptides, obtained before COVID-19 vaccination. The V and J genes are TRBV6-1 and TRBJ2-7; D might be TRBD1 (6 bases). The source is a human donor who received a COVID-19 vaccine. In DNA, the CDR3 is TGTGCCAGCAGTGAGGGGGCTCGCAGCTCCTACGAGCAGTACTTC. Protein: CASSEGARSSYEQYF.